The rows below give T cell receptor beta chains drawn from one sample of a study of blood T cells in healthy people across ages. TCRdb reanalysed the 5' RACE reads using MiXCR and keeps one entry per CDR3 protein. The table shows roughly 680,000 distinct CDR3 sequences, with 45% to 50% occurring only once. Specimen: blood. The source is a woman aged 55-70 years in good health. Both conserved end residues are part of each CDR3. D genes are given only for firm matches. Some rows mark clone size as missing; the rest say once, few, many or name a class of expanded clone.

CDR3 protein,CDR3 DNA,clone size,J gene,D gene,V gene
CPSSNGDRGAGGYTF,TGTCCCAGCAGCAACGGGGACAGGGGCGCGGGTGGCTACACCTTC,-,TRBJ1-2,TRBD1,TRBV7-2
CSVEDWRDPSGETQYF,TGCAGCGTTGAAGACTGGCGGGACCCTTCGGGGGAGACCCAGTACTTC,-,TRBJ2-5,-,TRBV29-1
CASSKGGKKLDEMYF,TGTGCCAGCAGCAAAGGCGGGAAAAAGTTGGACGAGATGTACTTC,-,TRBJ2-7,-,TRBV21-1
CASRELAGGRYNEQFF,TGTGCCAGCAGGGAACTAGCGGGAGGGAGATACAATGAGCAGTTCTTC,few,TRBJ2-1,TRBD2,TRBV2
CSARVPLYNEQFF,TGCAGTGCTAGAGTTCCGCTATACAATGAGCAGTTCTTC,-,TRBJ2-1,-,TRBV20-1
CSARTSYEQFF,TGCAGTGCTAGAACTAGCTATGAGCAGTTCTTC,-,TRBJ2-1,-,TRBV20-1
CASSEWGTANNEKLFF,TGTGCCAGCAGTGAATGGGGGACGGCTAATAATGAAAAACTGTTTTTT,few,TRBJ1-4,-,TRBV25-1
CASLGTAMNTGELFF,TGTGCCAGCCTAGGGACAGCGATGAACACCGGGGAGCTGTTTTTT,-,TRBJ2-2,TRBD1,TRBV2
CASSSTGGRGYTF,TGTGCCAGCAGCTCTACAGGGGGACGTGGCTACACCTTC,-,TRBJ1-2,TRBD1,TRBV7-9
CSVEDPKRPPNTQYF,TGCAGCGTTGAAGATCCGAAGCGGCCCCCAAATACGCAGTATTTT,-,TRBJ2-3,-,TRBV29-1
CASTPQGLADTQYF,TGTGCCAGCACCCCCCAAGGGCTAGCAGATACGCAGTATTTT,few,TRBJ2-3,-,TRBV25-1
CSARVNGTSGKSSYNEQFF,TGCAGTGCTAGAGTAAACGGGACTAGCGGGAAAAGCTCCTACAATGAGCAGTTCTTC,once,TRBJ2-1,TRBD2,TRBV20-1
CASSLPGQRPYEQYF,TGTGCCAGCAGTCTACCGGGACAGAGACCCTACGAGCAGTACTTC,-,TRBJ2-7,TRBD1,TRBV27
CASSYKRLPYNEQFF,TGTGCCAGCAGTTACAAGCGACTCCCCTACAATGAGCAGTTCTTC,-,TRBJ2-1,-,TRBV6-2/TRBV6-3
CASSEVRGPSYGYTF,TGTGCCAGCAGTGAAGTCAGGGGGCCTAGCTATGGCTACACCTTC,-,TRBJ1-2,TRBD1,TRBV2
CSALKPGLAGREQYF,TGCAGTGCTCTTAAACCGGGACTAGCGGGACGCGAGCAGTACTTC,-,TRBJ2-7,TRBD2,TRBV20-1
CASSLVAGDYNEQFF,TGTGCCAGCAGCTTAGTAGCGGGAGATTACAATGAGCAGTTCTTC,few,TRBJ2-1,TRBD2,TRBV7-2
CASRSGGQRYEQYF,TGTGCCAGCAGGAGCGGGGGACAGAGATACGAGCAGTACTTC,-,TRBJ2-7,-,TRBV6-5
CSVERGGRGNYGYTF,TGCAGCGTTGAAAGGGGAGGAAGGGGAAACTATGGCTACACCTTC,few,TRBJ1-2,-,TRBV29-1
CATSDPGLPSYNEQFF,TGTGCCACCAGTGACCCGGGACTTCCATCCTACAATGAGCAGTTCTTC,few,TRBJ2-1,-,TRBV24-1
CASSRADSPNTEAFF,TGTGCCAGCAGTCGGGCCGACAGCCCAAACACTGAAGCTTTCTTT,-,TRBJ1-1,-,TRBV28
CASSPRPGTGRYGYTF,TGTGCCAGCAGCCCCCGTCCCGGGACAGGGCGCTATGGCTACACCTTC,few,TRBJ1-2,TRBD1,TRBV7-2
CASSAPLRDEQFF,TGTGCCAGCAGTGCCCCGTTACGAGACGAGCAGTTCTTC,-,TRBJ2-1,-,TRBV6-5
CASSEGLEGVVEQYF,TGTGCCAGCAGTGAAGGATTGGAGGGGGTGGTTGAGCAGTACTTC,-,TRBJ2-7,-,TRBV2
CASSLTGGINEQFF,TGTGCCAGCAGCTTAACGGGAGGGATCAATGAGCAGTTCTTC,-,TRBJ2-1,TRBD2,TRBV7-2
CASSLGLAQYF,TGTGCCAGCAGTTTAGGGCTGGCCCAGTACTTC,few,TRBJ2-5,-,TRBV12-3/TRBV12-4
CSALGGQGATSNEKLFF,TGCAGCGCCCTTGGGGGCCAGGGGGCGACTTCTAATGAAAAACTGTTTTTT,-,TRBJ1-4,TRBD1,TRBV29-1
CASSESAGRTFEQYF,TGTGCCAGCAGTGAATCGGCCGGGAGAACCTTCGAGCAGTACTTC,-,TRBJ2-7,-,TRBV25-1
CASSLSVGEQFF,TGTGCCAGCAGTTTATCAGTCGGCGAGCAGTTCTTC,-,TRBJ2-1,-,TRBV28
CASSQDLKREGIGEQYF,TGTGCCAGCAGCCAAGATCTCAAGCGGGAGGGGATTGGCGAGCAGTACTTC,-,TRBJ2-7,TRBD2,TRBV3-1
CASSGRRNTGELFF,TGTGCCAGCAGTGGTCGGAGGAACACCGGGGAGCTGTTTTTT,once,TRBJ2-2,-,TRBV27